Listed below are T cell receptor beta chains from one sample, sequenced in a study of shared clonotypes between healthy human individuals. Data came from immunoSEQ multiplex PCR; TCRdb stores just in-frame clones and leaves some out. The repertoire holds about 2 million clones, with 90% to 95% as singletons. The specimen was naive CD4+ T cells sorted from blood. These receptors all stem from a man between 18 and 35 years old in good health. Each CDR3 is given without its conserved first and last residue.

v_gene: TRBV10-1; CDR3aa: ASSDPSGRGSYEQY
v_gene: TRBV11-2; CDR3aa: ASSHQGGSEQY
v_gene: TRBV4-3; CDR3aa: ASSSGLAGAHNEQF
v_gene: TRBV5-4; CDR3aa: ASSAGSGSITDTQY
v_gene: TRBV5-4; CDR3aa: ASSDGDSPETQY
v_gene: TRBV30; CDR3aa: AWKYRDYNSPLH
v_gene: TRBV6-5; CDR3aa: ASSRDRDNQPQH
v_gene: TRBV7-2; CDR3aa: ASSSRLAGGELF
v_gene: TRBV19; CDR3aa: ASSIGGQSATNEKLF
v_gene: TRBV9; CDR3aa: ASSVGRGLAGGPPF
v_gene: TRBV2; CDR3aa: ASSRLVPEQF
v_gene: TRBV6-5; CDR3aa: ASSPYRGEQY
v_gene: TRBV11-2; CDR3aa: ASSLVYRAGWGETQY
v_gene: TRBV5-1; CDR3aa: ASSFYGTGLGYEQY
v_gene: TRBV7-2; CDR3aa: ASSLVVSATYEQY
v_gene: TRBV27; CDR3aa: ASSWQGAGGDTQY
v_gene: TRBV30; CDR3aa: AWNAGDPGANVLT
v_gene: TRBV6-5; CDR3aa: ASRPGQLSTEAF
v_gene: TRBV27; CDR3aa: ASSSEGRSYEQY
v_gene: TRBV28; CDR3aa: ASSLVPGGTYEQY
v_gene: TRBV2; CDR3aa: ASSRTGGFSGELF
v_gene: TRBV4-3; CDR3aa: ASSLSGLAGGPRADTQY
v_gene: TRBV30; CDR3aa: AWRAGVNSPLH
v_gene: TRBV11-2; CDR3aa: ASSEAYYEQY
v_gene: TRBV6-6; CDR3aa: ASSPGTGNDEQY
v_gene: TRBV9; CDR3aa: ASSRQGANSPLH
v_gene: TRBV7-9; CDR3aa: ASSKGQGTTDTQY
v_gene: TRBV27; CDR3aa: ASSFEGTSPDTQY
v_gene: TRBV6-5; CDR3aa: ASGRASIYEQY
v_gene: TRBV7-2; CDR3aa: ASSSLDRGRGYT
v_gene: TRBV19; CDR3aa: ASSIGWGPTYEQY
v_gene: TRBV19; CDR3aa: ASSPGGDGYT
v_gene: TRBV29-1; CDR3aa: SIGAGGNEQF
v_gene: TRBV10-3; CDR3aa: AISASLDPRSGELF
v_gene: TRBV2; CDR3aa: AGLRDSNSPLH
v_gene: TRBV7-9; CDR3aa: ASSLGMGIYNEQF
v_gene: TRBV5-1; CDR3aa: ASSPVDRGVYEQY
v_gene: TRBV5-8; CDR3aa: ASSRRETEAF
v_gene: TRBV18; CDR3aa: ASSPGRLAGGDEQF
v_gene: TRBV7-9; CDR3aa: ASSSVGQGATIY
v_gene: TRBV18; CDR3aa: ASSPPVLTEAF
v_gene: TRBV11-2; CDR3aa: ASSLEVGVS